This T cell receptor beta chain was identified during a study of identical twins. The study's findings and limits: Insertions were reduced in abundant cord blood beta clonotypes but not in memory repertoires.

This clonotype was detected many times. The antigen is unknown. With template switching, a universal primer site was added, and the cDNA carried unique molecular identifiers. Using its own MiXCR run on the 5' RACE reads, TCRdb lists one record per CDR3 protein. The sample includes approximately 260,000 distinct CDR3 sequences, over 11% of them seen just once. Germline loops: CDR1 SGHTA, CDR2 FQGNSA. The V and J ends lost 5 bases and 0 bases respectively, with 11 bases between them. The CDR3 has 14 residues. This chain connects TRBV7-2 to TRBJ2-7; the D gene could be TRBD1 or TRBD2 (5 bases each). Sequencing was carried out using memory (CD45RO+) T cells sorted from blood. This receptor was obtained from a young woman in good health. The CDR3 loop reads CASSPGTFSYEQYF. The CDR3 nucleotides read TGTGCCAGCAGCCCCGGGACGTTCTCCTACGAGCAGTACTTC.